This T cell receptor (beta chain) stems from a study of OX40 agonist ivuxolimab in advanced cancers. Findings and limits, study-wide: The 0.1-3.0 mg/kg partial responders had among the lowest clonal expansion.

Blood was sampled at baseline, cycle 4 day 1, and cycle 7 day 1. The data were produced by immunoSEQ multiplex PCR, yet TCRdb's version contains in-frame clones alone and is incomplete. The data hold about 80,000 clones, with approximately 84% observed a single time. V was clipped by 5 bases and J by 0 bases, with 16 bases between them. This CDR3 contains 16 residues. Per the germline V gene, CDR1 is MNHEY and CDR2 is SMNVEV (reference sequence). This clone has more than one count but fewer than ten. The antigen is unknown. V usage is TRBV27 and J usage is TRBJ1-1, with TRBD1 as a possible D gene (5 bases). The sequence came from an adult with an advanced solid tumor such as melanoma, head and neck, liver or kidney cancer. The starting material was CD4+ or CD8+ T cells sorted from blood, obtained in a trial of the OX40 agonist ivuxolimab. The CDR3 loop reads CASSRTRTDLNTEAFF. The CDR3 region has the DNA TGTGCCAGCAGTAGGACACGGACGGACCTGAACACTGAAGCTTTCTTT.